The rows below give T cell receptor beta chains drawn from one sample of a study of human T cells and chemical hapten exposure. TCRdb called the RACE reads again in MiXCR, with one record for every CDR3 protein. The data contain under 200,000 distinct CDR3 sequences, about 15% of them seen just once; the ten biggest clones take up 1.5% to 2%. The specimen was whole blood, collected in connection with sensitization to the hapten diphenylcyclopropenone (DPC). Receptors were obtained from a woman aged 25 to 45 with alopecia areata. Some clones in this sample may be carry-over from other donors' samples. Both conserved end residues are trimmed from each CDR3.

AWRVFRDSPLH	TRBJ1-6	TRBV30
ASSQGRRQLNQPQH	TRBJ1-5	TRBV3-1
ASSYRRSGRATDTQY	TRBJ2-3	TRBV6-5
ASSQIGGPQPQH	TRBJ1-5	TRBV16
ASISSRDRVGGYT	TRBJ1-2	TRBV12-3/TRBV12-4
ASSPGTGWVSAEAF	TRBJ1-1	TRBV28
ASSQKLGQWTEAF	TRBJ1-1	TRBV12-3/TRBV12-4
ASSLNSRGQIETQY	TRBJ2-5	TRBV7-8
ASRADANYGYT	TRBJ1-2	TRBV2
AISLEGAPNQPQH	TRBJ1-5	TRBV6-1
ASSLGTDSSYEQY	TRBJ2-7	TRBV7-2
ASSLPDGAYEQY	TRBJ2-7	TRBV6-2/TRBV6-3
ASSHRTDTQY	TRBJ2-3	TRBV4-2
ASRLAGTSYNEQF	TRBJ2-1	TRBV10-2
SAGQGTNTGELF	TRBJ2-2	TRBV29-1
ASSLWQEGYEQY	TRBJ2-7	TRBV28
ASSPFDGLDYGYT	TRBJ1-2	TRBV18
SARAPGEGDNQPQH	TRBJ1-5	TRBV20-1
ASNRLVGATDTQY	TRBJ2-3	TRBV12-3/TRBV12-4
ASSSQMSRGEQF	TRBJ2-1	TRBV28
ASTAGSREGPQH	TRBJ1-5	TRBV9
ASSLRLGRGNQPQH	TRBJ1-5	TRBV28
ATASLDEQF	TRBJ2-1	TRBV10-3
ASSQAPTTGELF	TRBJ2-2	TRBV3-1
ASSTDGLPLSEQF	TRBJ2-1	TRBV7-2
ASSPQQGTNQPQH	TRBJ1-5	TRBV18
ASSSGGSSNQPQH	TRBJ1-5	TRBV28
ASSALRELSGF	TRBJ2-1	TRBV11-2
SALDINTGELF	TRBJ2-2	TRBV20-1
ASSEIPTDTQY	TRBJ2-3	TRBV6-1
ASSHKAAYSGNTIY	TRBJ1-3	TRBV14
ASSSPTVNYGYT	TRBJ1-2	TRBV5-6
ASSMGSGVTETQY	TRBJ2-5	TRBV19
ASSLVLYYGYT	TRBJ1-2	TRBV7-8
ASSKEGGFPSPLH	TRBJ1-6	TRBV5-4
ASSLQPSYEQY	TRBJ2-7	TRBV7-9
SVIVGDFNQPQH	TRBJ1-5	TRBV29-1
ASKFSNQPQH	TRBJ1-5	TRBV28
ASIATLAGGYNEQF	TRBJ2-1	TRBV7-8
ASIRSSPYEQY	TRBJ2-7	TRBV6-2/TRBV6-3
ASSYSSLSGNTIY	TRBJ1-3	TRBV6-5
ASSRTDGFGVDTQY	TRBJ2-3	TRBV5-1
ASRLRGPNVGGHTQY	TRBJ2-3	TRBV12-2
ASRWGNQPQH	TRBJ1-5	TRBV12-3/TRBV12-4
ASRGAGVNTGELF	TRBJ2-2	TRBV6-5
ASSQDLQGGYGYT	TRBJ1-2	TRBV4-3
ATSRDLGRSGYT	TRBJ1-2	TRBV15
ASSRVTADTQY	TRBJ2-3	TRBV18
ASSFGLAGGLSNTGELF	TRBJ2-2	TRBV7-2
SVDRDRGETQY	TRBJ2-5	TRBV29-1
ASSQEGHGRSTGELF	TRBJ2-2	TRBV14
ASSVTERRTDTQY	TRBJ2-3	TRBV9
SASVREDTEAF	TRBJ1-1	TRBV20-1
ASSESPRRGDTEAF	TRBJ1-1	TRBV9
SAQIAGFTDTQY	TRBJ2-3	TRBV20-1
SVNPGQDKAF	TRBJ1-1	TRBV29-1
AWSETGGSYEQY	TRBJ2-7	TRBV30
ASGLVIGGSTGELF	TRBJ2-2	TRBV12-5
ASSGRENYNEQF	TRBJ2-1	TRBV9